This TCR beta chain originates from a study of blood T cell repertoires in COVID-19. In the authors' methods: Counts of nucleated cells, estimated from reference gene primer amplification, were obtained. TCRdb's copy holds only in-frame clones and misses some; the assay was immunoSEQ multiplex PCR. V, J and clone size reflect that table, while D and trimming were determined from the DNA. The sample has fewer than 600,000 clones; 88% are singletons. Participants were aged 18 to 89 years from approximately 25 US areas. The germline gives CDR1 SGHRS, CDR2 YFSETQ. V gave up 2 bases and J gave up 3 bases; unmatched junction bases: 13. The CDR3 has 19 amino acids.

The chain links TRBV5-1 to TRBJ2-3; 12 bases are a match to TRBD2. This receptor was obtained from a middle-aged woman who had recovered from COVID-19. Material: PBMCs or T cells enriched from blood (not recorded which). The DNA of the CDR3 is TGCGCCAGCAGCTTTGGACTAGCGGGACCTACAACACCTACAGATACGCAGTATTTT. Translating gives CASSFGLAGPTTPTDTQYF.